This T cell receptor beta chain emerged from a study of T cell repertoires in cytomegalovirus infection. One entry per CDR3 protein, called by TCRdb with MiXCR from the reads. Here the sample spans about 920,000 distinct CDR3 sequences, approximately 30% being singletons. Germline CDR1 is SGHVS and CDR2 is FNYEAQ. V was cut by 3 bases and J by 7 bases, with 18 bases left in between. The CDR3 spans 15 residues. In this sample, this clonotype turned up a few times. The antigen is undetermined. The genes are TRBV7-6 and TRBJ1-1; no definite D call. Sequencing was performed on cultured CD8+ T cells from PBMCs, taken from culture after CMV antigen stimulation. This sequence originates from a human donor in good health (CMV status not recorded). Some clones in this sample may be carry-over from other donors' samples. In DNA, the CDR3 is TGTGCCAGCAGCTTCGGGTCCCCATTAAGAGGTGAAGCTTTCTTT. It encodes CASSFGSPLRGEAFF.